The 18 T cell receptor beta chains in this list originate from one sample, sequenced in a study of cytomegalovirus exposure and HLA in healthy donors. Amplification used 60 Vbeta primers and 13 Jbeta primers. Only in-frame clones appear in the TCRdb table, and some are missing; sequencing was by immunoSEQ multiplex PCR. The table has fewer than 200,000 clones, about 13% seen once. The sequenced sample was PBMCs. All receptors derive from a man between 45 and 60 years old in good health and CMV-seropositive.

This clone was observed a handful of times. The CDR3 nucleotides are TGTGCCAGTAGTATACAAGGGGAAGGGGCAGAGACCCAGTACTTC. Translating gives CASSIQGEGAETQYF. The chain couples TRBV19 to TRBJ2-5, with a possible D match to TRBD1 (5 bases). Germline CDR1 is LNHDA and CDR2 is SQIVND (reference sequence). The ends were cut back, 2 bases at V and 4 bases at J, with 14 bases in the middle. The CDR3 consists of 15 residues.

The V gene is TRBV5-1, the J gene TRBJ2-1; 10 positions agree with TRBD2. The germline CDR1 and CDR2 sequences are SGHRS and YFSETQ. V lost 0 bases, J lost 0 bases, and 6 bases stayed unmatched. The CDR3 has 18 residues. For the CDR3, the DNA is TGCGCCAGCAGCTTGGTAAGCGGGGGGGCCGCCTCCTACAATGAGCAGTTCTTC. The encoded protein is CASSLVSGGAASYNEQFF. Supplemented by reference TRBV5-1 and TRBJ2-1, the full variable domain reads KAGVTQTPRYLIKTRGQQVTLSCSPISGHRSVSWYQQTPGQGLQFLFEYFSETQRNKGNFPGRFSGRQFSNSRSEMNVSTLELGDSALYLCASSLVSGGAASYNEQFFGPGTRLTVL.

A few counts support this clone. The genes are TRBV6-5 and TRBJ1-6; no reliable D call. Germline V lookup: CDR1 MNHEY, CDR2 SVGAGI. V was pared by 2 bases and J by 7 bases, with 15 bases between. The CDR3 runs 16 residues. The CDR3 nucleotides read TGTGCCAGCAGTTACGTGCGGGCCCCTGGGAATTCACCCCTCCACTTT. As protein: CASSYVRAPGNSPLHF.

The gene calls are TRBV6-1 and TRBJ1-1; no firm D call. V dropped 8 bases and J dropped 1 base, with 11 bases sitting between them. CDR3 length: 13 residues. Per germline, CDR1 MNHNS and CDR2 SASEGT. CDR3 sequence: CASSATPNTEAFF. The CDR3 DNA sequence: TGTGCCAGCTCCGCGACACCGAACACTGAAGCTTTCTTT.

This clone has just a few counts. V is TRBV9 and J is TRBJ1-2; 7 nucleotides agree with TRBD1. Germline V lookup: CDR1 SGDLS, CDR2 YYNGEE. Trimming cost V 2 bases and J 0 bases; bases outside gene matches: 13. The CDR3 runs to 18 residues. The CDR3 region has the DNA TGTGCCAGCAGCGTGGGGGGTGACGGGACAGTTTCTAACTATGGCTACACCTTC. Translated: CASSVGGDGTVSNYGYTF.

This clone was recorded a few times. CDR3 protein: CASSVQGDRGYTF. In nucleotides, the CDR3 is TGCGCCAGCAGCGTACAGGGGGATAGGGGCTACACCTTC. The gene calls are TRBV5-1 and TRBJ1-2; TRBD1 matches at 8 bases. CDR3 length: 13 amino acids. The germline V gene has CDR1 SGHRS and CDR2 YFSETQ. The trim removed 4 bases at V and 8 bases at J, leaving 7 bases unmatched.

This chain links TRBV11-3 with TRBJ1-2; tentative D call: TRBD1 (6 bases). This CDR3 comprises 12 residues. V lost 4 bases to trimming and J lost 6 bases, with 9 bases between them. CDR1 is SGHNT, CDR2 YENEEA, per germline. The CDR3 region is CASSSNRDGYTF. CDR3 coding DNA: TGTGCCAGCAGCTCCAACAGGGATGGCTACACCTTC.

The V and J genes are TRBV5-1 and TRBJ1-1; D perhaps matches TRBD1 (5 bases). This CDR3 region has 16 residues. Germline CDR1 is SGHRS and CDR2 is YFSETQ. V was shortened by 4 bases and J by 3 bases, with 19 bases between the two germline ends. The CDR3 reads CASSLRLAGGDTEAFF. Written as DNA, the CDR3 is TGCGCCAGCAGCCTGCGACTTGCTGGAGGGGACACTGAAGCTTTCTTT.

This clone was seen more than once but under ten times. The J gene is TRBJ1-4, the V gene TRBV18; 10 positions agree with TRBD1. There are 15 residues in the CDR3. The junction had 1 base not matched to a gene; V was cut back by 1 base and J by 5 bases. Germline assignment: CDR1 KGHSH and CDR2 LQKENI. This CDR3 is CASSPQGQGNEKLFF. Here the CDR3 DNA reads TGTGCCAGCTCACCACAGGGACAGGGGAATGAAAAACTGTTTTTT.

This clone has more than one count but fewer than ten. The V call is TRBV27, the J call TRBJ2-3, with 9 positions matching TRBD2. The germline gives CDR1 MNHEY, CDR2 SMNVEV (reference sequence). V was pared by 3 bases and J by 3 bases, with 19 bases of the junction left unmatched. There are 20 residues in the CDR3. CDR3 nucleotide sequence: TGTGCCAGCAGTTTTCTAGTGAGCGGGGGGAGCGCGGGTGGAACAGATACGCAGTATTTT. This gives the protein CASSFLVSGGSAGGTDTQYF.

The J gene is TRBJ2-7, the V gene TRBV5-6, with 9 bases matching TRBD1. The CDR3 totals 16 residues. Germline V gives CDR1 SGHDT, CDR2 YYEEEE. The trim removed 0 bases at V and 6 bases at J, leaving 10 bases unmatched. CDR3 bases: TGTGCCAGCAGCTTGGCGTTAGGGACAGGGAAATCCGAGCAGTACGTC. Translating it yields CASSLALGTGKSEQYV.

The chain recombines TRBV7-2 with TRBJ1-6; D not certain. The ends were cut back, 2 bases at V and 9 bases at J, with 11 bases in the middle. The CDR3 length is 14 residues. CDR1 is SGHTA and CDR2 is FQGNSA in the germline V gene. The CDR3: CASSLRLVGSPLHF. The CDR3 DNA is TGTGCCAGCAGCTTACGCCTAGTTGGTTCACCCCTCCACTTT.

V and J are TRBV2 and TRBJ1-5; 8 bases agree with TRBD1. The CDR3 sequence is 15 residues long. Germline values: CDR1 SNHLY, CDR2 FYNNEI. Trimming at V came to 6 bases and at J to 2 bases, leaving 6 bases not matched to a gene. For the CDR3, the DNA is TGTGCCAGCAGGGAGACAGGGGTTGGCAATCAGCCCCAGCATTTT. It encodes CASRETGVGNQPQHF. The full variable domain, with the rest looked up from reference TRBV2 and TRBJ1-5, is EPEVTQTPSHQVTQMGQEVILRCVPISNHLYFYWYRQILGQKVEFLVSFYNNEISEKSEIFDDQFSVERPDGSNFTLKIRSTKLEDSAMYFCASRETGVGNQPQHFGDGTRLSIL.

DNA of the CDR3: TGTGCCACCAGCAACGCAGGGGCGGCCAAAAACATTCAGTACTTC. This codes for CATSNAGAAKNIQYF. The V call is TRBV15, the J call TRBJ2-4; TRBD1 is a possible D gene (6 bases). With 4 bases removed from V and 1 base from J, the gap between germline ends came to 11 bases. The CDR3 length is 15 residues. Germline CDR1 reads LNHNV; CDR2 reads YYDKDF (reference sequence).

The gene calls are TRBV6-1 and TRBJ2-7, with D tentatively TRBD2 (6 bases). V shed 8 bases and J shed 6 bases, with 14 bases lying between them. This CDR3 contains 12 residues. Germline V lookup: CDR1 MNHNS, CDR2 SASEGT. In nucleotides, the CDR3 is TGTGCCAGCGGGGGGACGCGCGGCGAGCAGTACGTC. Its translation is CASGGTRGEQYV.

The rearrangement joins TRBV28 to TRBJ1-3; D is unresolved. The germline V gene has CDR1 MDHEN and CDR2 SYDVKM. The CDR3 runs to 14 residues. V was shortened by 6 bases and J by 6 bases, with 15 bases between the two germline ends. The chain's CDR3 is CASSPPPVINTIYF. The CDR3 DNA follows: TGTGCCAGCAGCCCGCCCCCAGTTATAAACACCATATATTTT.

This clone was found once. For the CDR3, the DNA is TGTGCCAGCAGCTTACTAGGCGACGGCTACACCTTC. As protein: CASSLLGDGYTF. The chain has TRBV11-2 and TRBJ1-2; D gene uncertain. V gave up 2 bases and J gave up 8 bases, with 9 bases separating them. The CDR3 extends over 12 amino acids. The germline CDR1 and CDR2 sequences are SGHAT and FQNNGV.

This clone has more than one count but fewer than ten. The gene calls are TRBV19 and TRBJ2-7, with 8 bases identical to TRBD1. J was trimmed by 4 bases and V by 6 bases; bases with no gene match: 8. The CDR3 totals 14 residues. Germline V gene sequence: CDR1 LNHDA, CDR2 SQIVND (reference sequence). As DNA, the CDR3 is TGTGCCAGTAGGCTACGGACAGGGCAATACGAGCAGTACTTC. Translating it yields CASRLRTGQYEQYF.